A selection of T cell receptor beta chains follows, all from one sample in a study of blood T cell repertoires in COVID-19. The protocol was immunoSEQ multiplex PCR, while the TCRdb copy is restricted to in-frame clones and leaves out a portion. Seen here are about 140,000 clones, 85% to 90% observed once, and the top ten hold approximately 2.8%. The sequenced sample consisted of peripheral blood. Every receptor here comes from a woman aged 55-70 years with active COVID-19. Each CDR3 is given with its conserved first and last residue. Fields, in order: D gene, J gene, V gene, CDR3 protein, CDR3 DNA. A D gene is named only where the DNA matches it firmly.

D: -; J: TRBJ2-2; V: TRBV2; CDR3: CASSRDFPRTGELFF; DNA: TGTGCCAGCAGCCGGGACTTCCCGCGCACCGGGGAGCTGTTTTTT
D: TRBD2; J: TRBJ2-5; V: TRBV13; CDR3: CASSPLAGGFETQYF; DNA: TGTGCCAGCAGCCCCTTAGCGGGAGGGTTCGAGACCCAGTACTTC
D: -; J: TRBJ1-3; V: TRBV19; CDR3: CASSISVGNTIYF; DNA: TGTGCCAGTAGTATCTCCGTTGGAAACACCATATATTTT
D: -; J: TRBJ2-5; V: TRBV18; CDR3: CASSPPEAGRQETQYF; DNA: TGTGCCAGCTCACCACCGGAGGCGGGTAGGCAAGAGACCCAGTACTTC
D: TRBD1; J: TRBJ1-6; V: TRBV5-1; CDR3: CASSLGTGNNSPLHF; DNA: TGCGCCAGCAGCTTGGGGACAGGGAATAATTCACCCCTCCACTTT
D: -; J: TRBJ1-2; V: TRBV28; CDR3: CASSRQDGGYTF; DNA: TGTGCCAGCAGTCGACAGGACGGGGGCTACACCTTC
D: -; J: TRBJ1-4; V: TRBV4-1; CDR3: CASSQVDAGLFNEKLFF; DNA: TGCGCCAGCAGCCAAGTCGATGCGGGACTGTTTAATGAAAAACTGTTTTTT
D: -; J: TRBJ1-1; V: TRBV4-1; CDR3: CASSQLGGNTEAFF; DNA: TGCGCCAGCAGCCAATTGGGGGGAAACACTGAAGCTTTCTTT
D: TRBD2; J: TRBJ2-1; V: TRBV6-2/TRBV6-3; CDR3: CASSYYNRLAQQFF; DNA: TGTGCCAGCAGTTACTACAATAGACTAGCGCAGCAGTTCTTC
D: -; J: TRBJ2-5; V: TRBV14; CDR3: CASSQRWGRGLWYQETQYF; DNA: TGTGCCAGCAGCCAAAGGTGGGGTCGAGGGCTCTGGTACCAAGAGACCCAGTACTTC
D: -; J: TRBJ2-7; V: TRBV11-1; CDR3: CASSLGSQYEQYF; DNA: TGTGCCAGCAGCTTGGGGAGCCAATACGAGCAGTACTTC
D: -; J: TRBJ1-3; V: TRBV6-5; CDR3: CASMSLAGNTIYF; DNA: TGTGCCAGCATGTCCCTTGCTGGAAACACCATATATTTT
D: TRBD2; J: TRBJ2-1; V: TRBV7-2; CDR3: CASSTGLAGTEQFF; DNA: TGTGCCAGCAGCACGGGACTAGCGGGAACTGAGCAGTTCTTC
D: -; J: TRBJ1-1; V: TRBV5-4; CDR3: CASSLSAGPEAFF; DNA: TGTGCCAGCAGCTTGTCGGCAGGTCCTGAAGCTTTCTTT
D: -; J: TRBJ2-2; V: TRBV15; CDR3: CATSRPTTAGGELFF; DNA: TGTGCCACCAGCAGACCAACGACAGCTGGCGGGGAGCTGTTTTTT
D: TRBD1; J: TRBJ1-2; V: TRBV6-4; CDR3: CASSAGGYGYTF; DNA: TGTGCCAGCAGTGCAGGGGGTTATGGCTACACCTTC